This T cell receptor (beta chain) was recorded in a study of beta chain features in type 1 diabetes. Study in general: Age and gender were similar between patients and healthy donors, as were cell yields. All samples combined gave 95 million to 130 million sorted cells for examination.

Sorted populations were all over 98% pure. The germline V gene has CDR1 MDHEN and CDR2 SYDVKM. The CDR3 length is 15 residues. Between the trimmed V and J ends, which lost 3 bases and 8 bases, there was a span of 17 bases. The investigators reverse transcribed all of the isolated RNA, so they sequenced expressed TCRB transcripts. The table came from immunoSEQ multiplex PCR; TCRdb's copy has only in-frame clones and leaves some out. The sample has 350,000 to 450,000 clones; about 15% are singletons. This clone came up a few times. This TCR came from a woman between 18 and 29 years old in good health. This chain connects TRBV28 to TRBJ2-1; D may be TRBD2 (5 bases). Material: naive CD4+ T cells from blood. The CDR3: CASSFEGKGWHEQFF. The CDR3 DNA reads TGTGCCAGCAGTTTCGAGGGTAAGGGATGGCATGAGCAGTTCTTC.